This T cell receptor (beta chain) was profiled in a study of tumor-infiltrating lymphocytes in localized non-small cell lung cancer. The V gene lost 4 bases and the J gene lost 3 bases, with 13 bases spanning the gap. Germline CDR1 reads SGHVS; CDR2 reads FNYEAQ. This CDR3 has 15 residues. Study-level points and caveats: Tumors had more T cell infiltration than uninvolved lung, per TCRbeta sequencing and CD3 counts. Recurrence-free survival showed no association with tumor T-cell fraction.

Sequenced by immunoSEQ multiplex PCR; TCRdb stores in-frame clones only, minus some. The table records fewer than 15,000 clones, roughly 70% of them present only once. A remark on this clone: Its antigen is undetermined.

The receptor's source is a human donor with non-small cell lung cancer. The chain combines TRBV7-6 with TRBJ1-5; the D gene is possibly TRBD1 (6 bases). The sequencing sample was made of lung tumor tissue. The CDR3 loop is CASSSTGTNNQPQHF. As DNA, the CDR3 is TGTGCCAGCAGCTCCACAGGGACTAACAATCAGCCCCAGCATTTT.